A single sample gave rise to the 22 T cell receptor beta chains below, sequenced in a study of blood T cells in healthy people across ages (dated by TCRdb to about 2015). Library generation was performed with 5' RACE. The sample was run on an Illumina HiSeq 2500. A second PCR of about 7 to 12 cycles was run with a J-beta primer mix and a sample-barcoded 5' primer. Using fastp at Q25 and MiXCR, TCRdb reprocessed the public reads and kept productive beta chains. When rows share a CDR3 protein, they turn into one entry using the most common DNA and genes. The sample table records about 800,000 distinct CDR3 sequences; just under 25% of these occur just once. The ten largest clones represent more than 3% of the sample. This sample also belongs to another study, concerning T cells of mothers and their children.

Specimen: blood. The receptors were sampled from a boy younger than 18 in good health.

In this sample, this clonotype turned up a few times. The gene calls are TRBV7-9 and TRBJ2-1; D might be TRBD2 (6 bases). The CDR3 consists of 16 residues. CDR1 and CDR2 (germline): SEHNR, FQNEAQ (reference sequence). With 0 bases removed from V and 9 bases from J, the gap between germline ends came to 18 bases. CDR3 region: CASSLAIAGGVSEQFF. CDR3 bases: TGTGCCAGCAGCTTAGCTATCGCTGGAGGGGTCAGTGAGCAGTTCTTC.

V usage is TRBV4-1 and J usage is TRBJ2-1; no reliable D call. Germline-derived CDR1 and CDR2 are MGHRA and YSYEKL. V was cut by 1 base and J by 2 bases, with 15 bases left in between. The CDR3 is made up of 17 amino acids. The CDR3: CASSQGAKRIPYNEQFF. The CDR3 DNA sequence: TGCGCCAGCAGCCAAGGGGCTAAACGGATCCCCTACAATGAGCAGTTCTTC.

The sample holds a few counts of this clonotype. V gene TRBV27 combines with J gene TRBJ2-7; D perhaps matches TRBD1 (6 bases). Trimming shortened V by 3 bases and J by 6 bases, and 18 bases separated the two germline ends. The CDR3 extends over 15 amino acids. Germline V gene lookup returns CDR1 MNHEY and CDR2 SMNVEV (reference sequence). Here the CDR3 DNA reads TGTGCCAGCAGTTTCTGGACAGACGGGCGTGGCGAGCAGTACTTC. It codes for CASSFWTDGRGEQYF.

This clonotype has a handful of counts. V is TRBV28 and J is TRBJ2-6, with TRBD2 as a possible D gene (5 bases). The CDR3 loop spans 17 amino acids. Germline CDR1 MDHEN, CDR2 SYDVKM. Trimming stripped 3 bases from V and 2 bases from J, with 14 bases between. The CDR3 nucleotides read TGTGCCAGCAGTTTGTACGGACTTGGGGCTGGGGCCAACGTCCTGACTTTC. Residues: CASSLYGLGAGANVLTF.

This clonotype was observed a few times. The chain uses TRBV29-1 and TRBJ2-3; no clear D gene. The CDR3 loop spans 14 amino acids. CDR1 is SQVTM and CDR2 is ANQGSEA in the germline V gene. V dropped 2 bases and J dropped 5 bases, with 14 bases sitting between them. CDR3 region: CSVEHESSIDTQYF. The CDR3 nucleotides are TGCAGCGTTGAACATGAGTCGTCGATAGATACGCAGTATTTT.

This clonotype has more than one count but fewer than ten. The chain combines TRBV18 with TRBJ2-1; D could derive from TRBD1 or TRBD2 (7 bases each). CDR3 length equals 15 residues. V dropped 2 bases and J dropped 4 bases, with 12 bases sitting between them. CDR1 KGHSH and CDR2 LQKENI come from the germline V gene. CDR3 nucleotides: TGTGCCAGCTCACCAAGCAGGGGGGGTTACAATGAGCAGTTCTTC. This encodes CASSPSRGGYNEQFF. Filled out from reference TRBV18 and TRBJ2-1, the complete variable domain reads NAGVMQNPRHLVRRRGQEARLRCSPMKGHSHVYWYRQLPEEGLKFMVYLQKENIIDESGMPKERFSAEFPKEGPSILRIQQVVRGDSAAYFCASSPSRGGYNEQFFGPGTRLTVL.

The chain couples TRBV6-2 or TRBV6-3 to TRBJ2-3, with a possible D match to TRBD1 (5 bases). Trimming cost V 6 bases and J 5 bases, with 18 bases left between them. Germline assignment: CDR1 MNHEY and CDR2 SVGEGT. This CDR3 is 15 amino acids long. In nucleotides, the CDR3 is TGTGCCAGCAGACCAAGGGGCAGCTATTTAGATACGCAGTATTTT. This sequence encodes CASRPRGSYLDTQYF.

There are a few counts of this clonotype. This rearrangement joins TRBV29-1 to TRBJ1-2; D not certain. CDR3 length: 12 amino acids. The V end was cut by 6 bases, the J end by 8 bases, with 16 bases between. Germline V gene data show CDR1 as SQVTM and CDR2 as ANQGSEA. CDR3 residues: CSVGLWAKGYTF. The CDR3 coding sequence is TGCAGCGTCGGCCTCTGGGCAAAGGGCTACACCTTC. The whole variable domain, filled in from reference TRBV29-1 and TRBJ1-2, reads SAVISQKPSRDICQRGTSLTIQCQVDSQVTMMFWYRQQPGQSLTLIATANQGSEATYESGFVIDKFPISRPNLTFSTLTVSNMSPEDSSIYLCSVGLWAKGYTFGSGTRLTVV.

This clonotype has a handful of counts. V and J are TRBV25-1 and TRBJ2-3; 8 bases fit TRBD2. Per the germline V gene, CDR1 is MGHDK and CDR2 is SYGVNS. Trimming at V came to 6 bases and at J to 1 base, leaving 9 bases not matched to a gene. This CDR3 contains 16 residues. In DNA form, the CDR3 reads TGTGCCAGCAGCGGGATCGACGGGGGGGGCACAGATACGCAGTATTTT. As protein: CASSGIDGGGTDTQYF.

This clonotype occurred a few times. This chain connects TRBV18 to TRBJ2-5; D may be TRBD1 or TRBD2 (5 bases each). V was pared by 3 bases and J by 4 bases, with 12 bases between. The CDR3 has 14 amino acids. Germline CDR1 KGHSH, CDR2 LQKENI. CDR3 bases: TGTGCCAGCTCACCCGGGACCAAGGGAGAGACCCAGTACTTC. Its translation is CASSPGTKGETQYF. Drawing the rest from reference TRBV18 and TRBJ2-5, the complete variable domain is NAGVMQNPRHLVRRRGQEARLRCSPMKGHSHVYWYRQLPEEGLKFMVYLQKENIIDESGMPKERFSAEFPKEGPSILRIQQVVRGDSAAYFCASSPGTKGETQYFGPGTRLLVL.

This clonotype was observed a handful of times. The chain has TRBV7-9 and TRBJ2-4; 10 bases fit TRBD2. Unmatched junction bases numbered 10, after V lost 5 bases and J lost 0 bases. The germline V gene has CDR1 SEHNR and CDR2 FQNEAQ (reference sequence). This CDR3 is 18 amino acids long. The chain's CDR3 is CASSPGTSETLAKNIQYF. For the CDR3, the DNA is TGTGCCAGCAGCCCCGGGACTAGCGAGACCCTAGCCAAAAACATTCAGTACTTC.

The V gene is TRBV30, the J gene TRBJ1-2; D is perhaps TRBD1 (6 bases). V lost 3 bases, J lost 4 bases, and 15 bases lay in between. CDR1 and CDR2 from the germline V gene are GTSNPN and SVGIG (reference sequence). This CDR3 comprises 14 residues. In DNA form, the CDR3 reads TGTGCCTGGAGACTCCAGGGGCGGACCTATGGCTACACCTTC. Translation: CAWRLQGRTYGYTF.

This rearrangement joins TRBV19 to TRBJ2-4; 8 bases are shared with TRBD1. Germline lookup yields CDR1 LNHDA and CDR2 SQIVND (reference sequence). The CDR3 is 18 amino acids. Trimming took 3 bases from V and 0 from J; bases not matched to a gene: 10. The CDR3 DNA reads TGTGCCAGTAGTATCCGAGACAGGGGCGCCGTAGCCAAAAACATTCAGTACTTC. This codes for CASSIRDRGAVAKNIQYF.

In its sample, this clonotype was seen a few times. The chain employs TRBV29-1 and TRBJ2-1, with D unresolved. Trimming removed 5 bases at V and 9 bases at J, with 11 bases between. The CDR3 is made up of 11 amino acids. Germline CDR1 SQVTM, CDR2 ANQGSEA. CDR3 amino acids: CSVPRSSEQFF. In nucleotides, the CDR3 is TGCAGCGTTCCCCGGTCAAGTGAGCAGTTCTTC.

This clonotype was observed a handful of times. The chain has TRBV6-2 or TRBV6-3 and TRBJ2-3, with TRBD2 matching 9 bases. The CDR3 sequence is 17 residues long. V lost 0 bases to trimming and J lost 1 base; unmatched junction nucleotides: 5. CDR1 and CDR2 (germline): MNHEY, SVGEGT. CDR3 loop: CASSYSPSGDRTDTQYF. In nucleotides, the CDR3 is TGTGCCAGCAGTTACTCCCCTAGCGGGGATCGCACAGATACGCAGTATTTT.

This clonotype was observed a handful of times. The V and J genes are TRBV3-1 and TRBJ2-4; 7 nucleotides align to TRBD2. CDR1 and CDR2 (germline): LGHDT, YNNKEL (reference sequence). The length of the CDR3 is 15 residues. V shed 3 bases, J shed 5 bases, and the junction held 7 bases outside the gene matches. This CDR3 reads CASSHGGGRENIQYF. CDR3 nucleotide sequence: TGTGCCAGCAGCCATGGCGGGGGTAGGGAAAACATTCAGTACTTC.

This chain uses TRBV7-9 with TRBJ2-7; TRBD1 matches 9 bases. This CDR3 is 17 amino acids long. Unmatched junction bases numbered 14, after V lost 8 bases and J lost 0 bases. CDR1 SEHNR and CDR2 FQNEAQ come from the germline V gene (reference sequence). CDR3 coding DNA: TGTGCCAGCTTAGGTTCCCCGGACAGGGGCAACTCCTACGAGCAGTACTTC. It is translated as CASLGSPDRGNSYEQYF.

V usage is TRBV4-2 and J usage is TRBJ2-1; a weak D match, TRBD2 (6 bases). V gave up 0 bases and J gave up 7 bases, with 13 bases separating them. Germline V lookup: CDR1 LGHNA, CDR2 YNFKEQ. The CDR3 contains 15 residues. This CDR3 reads CASSQEIGGINEQFF. The CDR3 bases are TGTGCCAGCAGCCAAGAAATTGGCGGGATAAATGAGCAGTTCTTC.

This chain uses TRBV7-2 with TRBJ1-2, with TRBD1 matching over 7 bases. V shed 4 bases and J 9 bases; nucleotides not matched to a gene: 11. The CDR3 is 14 residues long. Germline-derived CDR1 and CDR2 are SGHTA and FQGNSA. The CDR3 is CASSSASQGVSYTF. In DNA form, the CDR3 reads TGTGCCAGCAGCTCCGCGTCGCAGGGGGTGAGCTACACCTTC.

The table lists this clonotype with a few counts. CDR3 in DNA: TGTGCCAGCAGTTACTCGACAGGACTTGCCTACGAGCAGTACTTC. It is translated as CASSYSTGLAYEQYF. The V gene is TRBV6-5, the J gene TRBJ2-7; D perhaps matches TRBD1 (6 bases). The germline gives CDR1 MNHEY, CDR2 SVGAGI. V was shortened by 0 bases and J by 2 bases, with 11 bases between the two germline ends. CDR3 size: 15 residues.

This clonotype was seen more than once but under ten times. CDR3 DNA sequence: TGCAGCGTCACACAGGGGGACTATGGCTACACCTTC. Translating it yields CSVTQGDYGYTF. This rearrangement joins TRBV29-1 to TRBJ1-2, with 8 bases matching TRBD1. The CDR3 length is 12 residues. V was clipped by 6 bases and J by 3 bases; unmatched bases: 3. Looked up from germline, CDR1 is SQVTM and CDR2 is ANQGSEA.

This clonotype showed up many times. CDR3 in amino acids: CASSQGDRVEETQYF. Here the CDR3 DNA reads TGCGCCAGCAGCCAAGGGGACAGGGTTGAGGAGACCCAGTACTTC. This chain connects TRBV4-3 to TRBJ2-5, with 9 bases aligning to TRBD1. V dropped 1 base and J dropped 5; count of bases not matched to a gene: 5. The CDR3 totals 15 residues. The V gene's germline CDR1 is LGHNA and CDR2 YSLEER.